This TCR beta chain appears in the sequencing data of a study of blood T cell repertoires in COVID-19. Study information: PBMCs, B-cell-depleted T cells, or T cells provided the cDNA or gDNA that made up the material.

In the original processing: Reference gene primer amplification in the assay estimated nucleated cell counts. This table comes from immunoSEQ multiplex PCR, and its TCRdb copy is limited to in-frame clones, with some not included. V and J calls and clone size follow that table, whereas D and trimming were derived from the DNA. The sample lists about 200,000 clones; around four fifths were seen once. The CDR3 is 15 amino acids. Losses at the gene ends were 1 base for V and 6 bases for J; bases not matched to a gene: 4. Germline-derived CDR1 and CDR2 are SNHLY and FYNNEI. Categorization into cohorts depended on clinical history that participants reported. Exposed enrollees had met someone with a PCR-confirmed or clinician-diagnosed COVID-19 case at some point within the 2 weeks before study entry.

The sequencing sample was made of PBMCs or T cells enriched from blood (not recorded which). This receptor was taken from a woman in her forties or fifties who had been exposed to COVID-19. The chain carries TRBV2 and TRBJ2-7; 12 bases match TRBD2. The CDR3 nucleotides read TGTGCCAGCAGTGAAGAACTAGCGGGGGGAATCGAGCAGTACTTC. Translation gives CASSEELAGGIEQYF.